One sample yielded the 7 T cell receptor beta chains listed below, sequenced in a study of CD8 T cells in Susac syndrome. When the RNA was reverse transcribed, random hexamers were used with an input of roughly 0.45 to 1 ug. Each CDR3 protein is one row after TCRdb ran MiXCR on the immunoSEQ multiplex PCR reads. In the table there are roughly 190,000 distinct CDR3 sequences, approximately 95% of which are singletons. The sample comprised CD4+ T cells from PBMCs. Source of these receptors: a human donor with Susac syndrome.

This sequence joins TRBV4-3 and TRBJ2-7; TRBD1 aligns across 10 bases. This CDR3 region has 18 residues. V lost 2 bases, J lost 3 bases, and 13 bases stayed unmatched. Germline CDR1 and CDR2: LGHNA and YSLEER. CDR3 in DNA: TGCGCCAGCAGCCAACAGCCTCCCGGACAGGGGGGTTTCTACGAGCAGTACTTC. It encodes CASSQQPPGQGGFYEQYF.

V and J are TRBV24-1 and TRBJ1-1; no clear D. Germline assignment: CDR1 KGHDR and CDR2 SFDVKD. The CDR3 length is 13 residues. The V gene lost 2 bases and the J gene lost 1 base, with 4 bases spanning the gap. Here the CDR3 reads CATSDSENTEAFF. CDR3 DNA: TGTGCCACCAGTGATTCGGAGAACACTGAAGCTTTCTTT.

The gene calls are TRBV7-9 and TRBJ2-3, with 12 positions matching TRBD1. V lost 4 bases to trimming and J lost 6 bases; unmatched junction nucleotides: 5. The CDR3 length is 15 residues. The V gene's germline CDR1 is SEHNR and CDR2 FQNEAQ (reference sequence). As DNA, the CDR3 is TGTGCCAGCAGCTCTGGGACAGGGGGCAGTGATACGCAGTATTTT. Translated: CASSSGTGGSDTQYF.

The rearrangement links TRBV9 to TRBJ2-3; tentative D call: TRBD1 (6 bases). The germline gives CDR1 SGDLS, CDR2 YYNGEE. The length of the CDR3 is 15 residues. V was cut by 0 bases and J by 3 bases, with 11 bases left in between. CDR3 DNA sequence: TGTGCCAGCAGCGTAGGTTTTAGGGGGACAGATACGCAGTATTTT. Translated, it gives CASSVGFRGTDTQYF.

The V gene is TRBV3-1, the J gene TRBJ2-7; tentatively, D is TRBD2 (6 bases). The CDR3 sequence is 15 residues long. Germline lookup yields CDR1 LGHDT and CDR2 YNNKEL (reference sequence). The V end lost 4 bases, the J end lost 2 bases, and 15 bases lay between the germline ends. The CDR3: CASSLSGRPPYEQYF. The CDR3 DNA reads TGTGCCAGCAGCCTTAGCGGCCGCCCCCCCTACGAGCAGTACTTC.

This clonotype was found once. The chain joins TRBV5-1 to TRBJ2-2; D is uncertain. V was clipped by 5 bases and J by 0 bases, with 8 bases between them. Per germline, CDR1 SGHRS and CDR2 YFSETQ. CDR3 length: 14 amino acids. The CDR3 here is CASSPSANTGELFF. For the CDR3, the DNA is TGCGCCAGCAGTCCATCAGCGAACACCGGGGAGCTGTTTTTT. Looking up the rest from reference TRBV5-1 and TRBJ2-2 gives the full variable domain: KAGVTQTPRYLIKTRGQQVTLSCSPISGHRSVSWYQQTPGQGLQFLFEYFSETQRNKGNFPGRFSGRQFSNSRSEMNVSTLELGDSALYLCASSPSANTGELFFGEGSRLTVL.

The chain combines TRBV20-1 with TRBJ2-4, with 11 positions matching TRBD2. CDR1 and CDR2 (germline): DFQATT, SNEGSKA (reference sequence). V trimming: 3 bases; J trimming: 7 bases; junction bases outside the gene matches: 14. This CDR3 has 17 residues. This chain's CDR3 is CSASGTSGYPDDNIQYF. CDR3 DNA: TGCAGTGCTAGCGGGACTAGCGGATATCCCGACGACAACATTCAGTACTTC.